Below, 17 T cell receptor beta chains from the same sample are listed, as sequenced in a study of blood T cells in healthy people across ages. Sample-barcoded 5' priming and a J-beta primer mix drove a second PCR of about 6 to 12 cycles. TCRdb itself ran the 5' RACE reads through MiXCR, one entry per CDR3 protein. The sample lists 1.5 million or so distinct CDR3 sequences, roughly 45% seen once, with roughly 7.9% in the top ten. The sequencing sample was made of blood. These receptors were taken from a woman aged 18-29 years in good health.

This chain links TRBV5-1 with TRBJ2-7; D remains ambiguous. V lost 5 bases, J lost 2 bases, and 14 bases lay in between. This CDR3 has 14 amino acids. In germline, CDR1 is SGHRS, CDR2 YFSETQ. The CDR3 region is CASSIRTAPYEQYF. CDR3 in DNA: TGCGCCAGCAGTATTCGGACGGCTCCCTACGAGCAGTACTTC. The full variable domain, with the rest looked up from reference TRBV5-1 and TRBJ2-7, is KAGVTQTPRYLIKTRGQQVTLSCSPISGHRSVSWYQQTPGQGLQFLFEYFSETQRNKGNFPGRFSGRQFSNSRSEMNVSTLELGDSALYLCASSIRTAPYEQYFGPGTRLTVT.

The CDR3: CASSESTGSSYEQYF. The CDR3 DNA sequence: TGTGCCAGCAGTGAATCCACGGGGAGCTCCTACGAGCAGTACTTC. The V call is TRBV2, the J call TRBJ2-7, with D perhaps matching TRBD2 (5 bases). This CDR3 contains 15 residues. Germline lookup yields CDR1 SNHLY and CDR2 FYNNEI. Trimming removed 2 bases at V and 0 bases at J, with 11 bases between.

This clonotype appeared a few times. This chain joins TRBV7-2 and TRBJ2-2, with D perhaps TRBD2 (6 bases). V shed 6 bases and J shed 2 bases, with 13 bases lying between them. Germline lookup yields CDR1 SGHTA and CDR2 FQGNSA. There are 15 residues in the CDR3. Here the CDR3 DNA reads TGTGCCAGCAGAAGAGGGGACTTAAACACCGGGGAGCTGTTTTTT. Translation gives CASRRGDLNTGELFF.

The CDR3 DNA sequence: TGTGCCACCAGGGACCTGGGACTACCCAATGAGCAGTTCTTC. This sequence encodes CATRDLGLPNEQFF. The chain combines TRBV24-1 with TRBJ2-1, with 7 bases aligning to TRBD2. The CDR3 spans 14 residues. The germline V gene encodes CDR1 KGHDR and CDR2 SFDVKD. The ends lost 7 bases at V and 6 bases at J; junction bases unmatched: 8.

Comments on this clonotype: No DNA is shown, since the ends of the CDR3 on it are uncertain; the CDR3 is the one TCRdb lists. The chain employs TRBV12-3 or TRBV12-4 and TRBJ1-2; the table gives TRBD1 as D, unverified against the DNA. The CDR3 spans 13 amino acids, including both terminal residues. The CDR3 region is CASSLGMGVGYTF.

The chain couples TRBV10-3 to TRBJ2-2; D gene uncertain. Germline assignment: CDR1 ENHRY and CDR2 SYGVKD. The CDR3 loop spans 11 amino acids. The germline V and J ends were trimmed by 4 bases and 10 bases, with 7 bases remaining between them. CDR3 sequence reads: CAISGKEELFF. In nucleotides, the CDR3 is TGTGCCATCAGTGGGAAAGAGGAGCTGTTTTTT.

V and J are TRBV20-1 and TRBJ2-3, with no clear D. V was trimmed by 2 bases and J by 0 bases, leaving 6 bases between them. The CDR3 length is 13 residues. CDR1 is DFQATT, CDR2 SNEGSKA, per germline (reference sequence). The DNA for the CDR3 is TGCAGTGCTAGACGGTCTAGCACAGATACGCAGTATTTT. Translation gives CSARRSSTDTQYF.

This clonotype was observed a few times. This chain links TRBV20-1 with TRBJ2-1; D is perhaps TRBD2 (5 bases). Germline V gene data show CDR1 as DFQATT and CDR2 as SNEGSKA (reference sequence). The germline V and J ends were trimmed by 8 bases and 0 bases, with 17 bases remaining between them. This CDR3 comprises 15 residues. The DNA of the CDR3 is TGCAGTTCCACGGGGATTCCGAGCTCCTACAATGAGCAGTTCTTC. This sequence encodes CSSTGIPSSYNEQFF.

The J gene is TRBJ2-5, the V gene TRBV18; 7 bases match TRBD1. The ends lost 2 bases at V and 4 bases at J; junction bases unmatched: 7. Looked up from germline, CDR1 is KGHSH and CDR2 is LQKENI. There are 15 residues in the CDR3. As DNA, the CDR3 is TGTGCCAGCTCACCAATACAGGGGCCGGGAGAGACCCAGTACTTC. Protein product: CASSPIQGPGETQYF.

The rearrangement uses TRBV10-3 and TRBJ2-3; 10 bases fit TRBD1. The germline V gene encodes CDR1 ENHRY and CDR2 SYGVKD. CDR3 size: 13 residues. V was clipped by 10 bases and J by 5 bases; unmatched bases: 6. Here the CDR3 reads CATRQGAIDTQYF. CDR3 coding DNA: TGTGCCACCAGACAGGGGGCAATAGATACGCAGTATTTT.

This sequence joins TRBV20-1 and TRBJ2-7, with 10 bases matching TRBD1. Germline V gives CDR1 DFQATT, CDR2 SNEGSKA (reference sequence). The CDR3 sequence is 14 residues long. V was pared by 5 bases and J by 2 bases, with 6 bases of the junction left unmatched. The DNA for the CDR3 is TGCAGTGCTTTTACCGGGACAGGGGCCTACGAGCAGTACTTC. Amino acid sequence: CSAFTGTGAYEQYF.

The gene calls are TRBV29-1 and TRBJ1-1; D unclear. V was shortened by 3 bases and J by 7 bases, with 9 bases between the two germline ends. Germline V gives CDR1 SQVTM, CDR2 ANQGSEA. The CDR3 extends over 11 amino acids. In nucleotides, the CDR3 is TGCAGCGTTGACTCGAGGAATGAAGCTTTCTTT. It translates to CSVDSRNEAFF.

This clonotype was counted between two and nine times. The chain uses TRBV7-2 and TRBJ1-1; tentatively, D is TRBD1 (5 bases). V was clipped by 9 bases and J by 5 bases, with 19 bases between them. Germline lookup yields CDR1 SGHTA and CDR2 FQGNSA. CDR3 size: 14 residues. The CDR3 DNA follows: TGTGCCAGTACGTCCGGGGGGGGGAGGACTGAAGCTTTCTTT. It specifies CASTSGGGRTEAFF.

This clonotype was picked up a small number of times. The CDR3 spells CASSRPGFKNIQYF. CDR3 in DNA: TGTGCCAGCAGTCGACCGGGATTTAAAAACATTCAGTACTTC. The chain links TRBV27 to TRBJ2-4; weak D call: TRBD2 (5 bases). CDR3 length equals 14 residues. From germline, CDR1 is MNHEY and CDR2 SMNVEV (reference sequence). Trimming removed 5 bases from V and 4 bases from J, with 12 bases in between.

This clonotype was picked up a small number of times. The V call is TRBV20-1, the J call TRBJ1-4, with 8 bases aligning to TRBD1. This CDR3 is built from 17 residues. Germline CDR1 DFQATT, CDR2 SNEGSKA (reference sequence). V dropped 6 bases and J dropped 5; count of bases not matched to a gene: 17. CDR3 residues: CSALTGGFSQGNEKLFF. Here the CDR3 DNA reads TGCAGTGCGCTAACAGGGGGGTTTTCGCAGGGAAATGAAAAACTGTTTTTT.

This clonotype is a singleton in its sample. This chain links TRBV11-2 with TRBJ1-1; possibly TRBD1 for D (5 bases). Trimming shortened V by 6 bases and J by 4 bases, and 12 bases separated the two germline ends. Germline CDR1 and CDR2: SGHAT and FQNNGV. CDR3 length: 13 amino acids. CDR3 DNA: TGTGCCAGCAGTCATCGGGACCCCACTGAAGCTTTCTTT. Its protein product is CASSHRDPTEAFF.

The V call is TRBV5-1, the J call TRBJ1-6; perhaps TRBD1 as D (6 bases). V lost 2 bases and J 5 bases, leaving 8 bases between the germline ends. Per germline, CDR1 SGHRS and CDR2 YFSETQ. CDR3 length equals 14 residues. The CDR3 DNA reads TGCGCCAGCAGCTTAGACAGGAATAATTCACCCCTCCACTTT. Its protein product is CASSLDRNNSPLHF.